Listed below are T cell receptor beta chains from one sample, sequenced in a study of shared clonotypes between healthy human individuals. Data came from immunoSEQ multiplex PCR; TCRdb stores just in-frame clones and leaves some out. The data hold roughly 2.2 million clones, with approximately 93% observed a single time. The sample consisted of naive CD4+ T cells from PBMCs. The receptors here all came from a man younger than 30 in good health. Some clones in this sample may be carry-over from other donors' samples. Each CDR3 is given with its conserved first and last residue. The D gene is left open where the match is weak. The size of a clone is reported for some rows only, either as once, few or many, or as a class for expanded clones.

v_gene	d_gene	abundance	j_gene	CDR3nt	CDR3aa
TRBV27	.	.	TRBJ2-7	TGTGCCAGCAGACCTCGACTGGGGACCTCTGGCGAGCAGTACTTC	CASRPRLGTSGEQYF
TRBV10-3	.	.	TRBJ2-1	TGTGCCATCAGTGAGGACCTTGGGTCCTACAATGAGCAGTTCTTC	CAISEDLGSYNEQFF
TRBV28	TRBD1	.	TRBJ1-2	TGTGCCAGCAGTTTATTGGACAGGGCGTCGGACTATGGCTACACCTTC	CASSLLDRASDYGYTF
TRBV5-6	TRBD2	once	TRBJ2-5	TGTGCCAGCAGCTTGAAACGGTCGAGCGGGAGGGGAGAGACCCAGTACTTC	CASSLKRSSGRGETQYF
TRBV5-6	.	.	TRBJ2-3	TGTGCCAGCAGCTTTAGACAGGTCCCAGATACGCAGTATTTT	CASSFRQVPDTQYF
TRBV7-9	TRBD1	.	TRBJ1-5	TGTGCCAGCAGCCCGGGACAGGGAACGAATCAGCCCCAGCATTTT	CASSPGQGTNQPQHF
TRBV29-1	TRBD1	.	TRBJ2-4	TGCAGCGTCGGACAGGGAAACATTCAGTACTTC	CSVGQGNIQYF
TRBV28	.	.	TRBJ1-1	TGTGCCAGCAGCTCAGTAGGAACCTCGAGTTGGGAGGGTGTCTTT	CASSSVGTSSWEGVF
TRBV7-2	.	.	TRBJ2-2	TGTGCCAGCAGCTTAAGAGGCACCGGGGAGCTGTTTTTT	CASSLRGTGELFF
TRBV7-2	.	once	TRBJ2-3	TGTGCCAGCAGCTTTGGGCGGACGTCTAGCACAGATACGCAGTATTTT	CASSFGRTSSTDTQYF
TRBV5-5	.	once	TRBJ2-2	TGTGCCAGCAACCCGGGCACCGGGGAGCTGTTTTTT	CASNPGTGELFF
TRBV5-1	.	.	TRBJ1-4	TGCGCCAGCAGCCGGTCCGGGTTAGGTCTCAACGAAGAAAAACTGTTTTTT	CASSRSGLGLNEEKLFF
TRBV4-1	.	.	TRBJ2-1	TGCGCGAGCAGGGCCCCCCATGAGGATGAGCAGTTCTTC	CASRAPHEDEQFF
TRBV5-4	.	.	TRBJ1-2	TGTGCCAGCAGCTTGGAGTTTCGGACAAACTATGGCTACACCTTC	CASSLEFRTNYGYTF
TRBV20-1	.	.	TRBJ2-5	TGCAGTGCTTTGGAGGAGACCCAGTACTTC	CSALEETQYF
TRBV5-1	TRBD2	.	TRBJ2-3	TGCGCCAGCAGACGCACGACTAGCGGGATTGTGGATACGCAGTATTTT	CASRRTTSGIVDTQYF
TRBV5-1	TRBD2	.	TRBJ2-3	TGCGCCAGCAGCTTGGCAGGGACTAGCCCCACAGATACGCAGTATTTT	CASSLAGTSPTDTQYF
TRBV18	.	.	TRBJ1-1	TGTGCCAGCTCACCCAATGGCCTCACTGAAGCTTTCTTT	CASSPNGLTEAFF
TRBV11-3	.	.	TRBJ1-3	TGTGCCAGCAGCTCCCGGGACCTCGGGAACACCATATATTTT	CASSSRDLGNTIYF
TRBV10-3	.	.	TRBJ2-7	TGTGCCATCAGTGAAGACCTCGGCGAGCAGTACTTC	CAISEDLGEQYF
TRBV4-3	TRBD2	.	TRBJ2-1	TGCGCCAGCAGCACTAAAGGACTAGCGGGAGGGTACAATGAGCAGTTCTTC	CASSTKGLAGGYNEQFF
TRBV15	.	.	TRBJ2-1	TGTGCCACCAGCAGAGATGTCGGGACCTACAATGAGCAGTTCTTC	CATSRDVGTYNEQFF
TRBV2	.	.	TRBJ2-3	TGTGCCAGCAGCGGCGTGCTAGCGAAGGTAGATACGCAGTATTTT	CASSGVLAKVDTQYF
TRBV5-8	TRBD1	.	TRBJ1-3	TGTGCCAGCAGCCGTCGGACAGGGTTCGGCAACACCATATATTTT	CASSRRTGFGNTIYF
TRBV5-1	TRBD2	once	TRBJ2-3	TGCGCCAGCAGCCCTAGCGGAGAATACACAGATACGCAGTATTTT	CASSPSGEYTDTQYF
TRBV5-1	.	.	TRBJ1-2	TGCGCCAGCAGCTTGGGCCAGGGCTCCTATGGCTACACCTTC	CASSLGQGSYGYTF
TRBV10-2	.	.	TRBJ2-2	TGCGCCAGCAGTGATAGTAGGAATGCGAACACCGGGGAGCTGTTTTTT	CASSDSRNANTGELFF
TRBV25-1	.	.	TRBJ1-6	TGTGCCAGCAGTGAATGGACAGCTAATTCACCCCTCCACTTT	CASSEWTANSPLHF
TRBV18	.	.	TRBJ2-7	TGTGCCAGCTCACCACAAGCCGGGACGGTTTCTTACGAGCAGTACTTC	CASSPQAGTVSYEQYF
TRBV30	.	few	TRBJ1-2	TGTGCCTGGAGTCCTTCGTGGACTGGTGGCTATGGCTACACCTTC	CAWSPSWTGGYGYTF
TRBV28	.	once	TRBJ2-5	TGTGCCAGCACCACTAGGGGGGAGACCCAGTACTTC	CASTTRGETQYF
TRBV5-1	.	.	TRBJ1-1	TGCGCCAGCAGCTTGGCCGGAACGGGGAACACTGAAGCTTTCTTT	CASSLAGTGNTEAFF
TRBV7-2	.	.	TRBJ1-3	TGTGCCAGCAGCTTAGCCGGCTCTGGAAACACCATATATTTT	CASSLAGSGNTIYF
TRBV29-1	.	once	TRBJ2-3	TGCAGCGTTGTTGGGGAGGTGACTAGCACAGATACGCAGTATTTT	CSVVGEVTSTDTQYF
TRBV5-4	.	few	TRBJ2-5	TGTGCCAGCAGCTTGGCCGAGACCCAGTACTTC	CASSLAETQYF
TRBV6-1	.	.	TRBJ1-1	TGTGCCAGCAGTGAAGTTTGGCAATATGAAGCTTTCTTT	CASSEVWQYEAFF
TRBV9	TRBD2	.	TRBJ2-4	TGTGCCAGCAGCCCCCGTAGCGGGGCCATTGAAAACATTCAGTACTTC	CASSPRSGAIENIQYF
TRBV7-2	TRBD2	.	TRBJ2-5	TGTGCCAGCAGCGAAACTAGCGGGAGGGCATCCCAGTACTTC	CASSETSGRASQYF
TRBV10-2	TRBD1	.	TRBJ1-2	TGCGCCAGCAGTGACCAGGAATACACGGGACAGGGCCCGCCTGGCTACACCTTC	CASSDQEYTGQGPPGYTF
TRBV5-1	TRBD2	.	TRBJ2-1	TGCGCCAGCAGCTTGGAAGCGGGAGGCGTGGGTGAGCAGTTCTTC	CASSLEAGGVGEQFF
TRBV28	TRBD2	.	TRBJ2-7	TGTGCCAGCAATCCCAGCGGGAGCTCCTACGAGCAGTACTTC	CASNPSGSSYEQYF
TRBV2	.	.	TRBJ2-4	TGTGCCAGCAGTGAAAGGCGGTCAGAAGGAATTCAGTACTTC	CASSERRSEGIQYF
TRBV14	.	.	TRBJ2-3	TGTGCCAGCAGCCAAGTTGGAGTGGTGGCTACGCAGTATTTT	CASSQVGVVATQYF
TRBV7-9	TRBD1	.	TRBJ1-2	TGTGCCAGCAGCTTAGTTGTGGGACAGGGATTCGATGGCTACACCTTC	CASSLVVGQGFDGYTF
TRBV28	TRBD1	.	TRBJ2-7	TGTGCCAGCAGTTCCCCCGGACAGGGGCCCTACGAGCAGTACTTC	CASSSPGQGPYEQYF
TRBV28	.	.	TRBJ1-2	TGTGCCAGCAGTTACCCCCTCAGCGACTATGGCTACACCTTC	CASSYPLSDYGYTF
TRBV19	.	once	TRBJ2-5	TGTGCCAGTAGTATAGTACATGACGGAGAGACCCAGTACTTC	CASSIVHDGETQYF
TRBV10-3	.	.	TRBJ1-3	TGTGCCATCAGGGGAGGGTCTGGAAACACCATATATTTT	CAIRGGSGNTIYF